This record looks at one T cell receptor (beta chain) sequence and its context. Its target is unknown. The record originates from a study of T-cell memory formation after mild COVID-19. Study-wide points: There were some responding clones in pre-infection memory, which suggested that cross-reactive memory had joined. In second-wave clones peaking day 37, SARS-CoV-2 specificity remained unconfirmed.

TCR alpha and TCR beta cDNA libraries carrying sample barcodes and UMIs came from 5'RACE with constant-segment primers. TCRdb re-analysed the 5' RACE reads in MiXCR, keeping a single row per CDR3 protein. The sample yields over 400,000 distinct CDR3 sequences, about a quarter seen once. The sequence was collected from an adult woman who had mild COVID-19 (a few samples of this study predate the infection). Cell type and time point are not known. Sequenced material: PBMCs or a T cell subset sorted from them (not recorded which).

CDR3 nucleotide sequence: TGTGCCATCTCAGGGGCCACTGAAGCTTTCTTT. Protein product: CAISGATEAFF. This chain uses TRBV15 with TRBJ1-1; possible D gene TRBD1, 6 bases. The V end lost 10 bases, the J end lost 4 bases, and 10 bases lay between the germline ends. The CDR3 has 11 residues. CDR1 is LNHNV, CDR2 YYDKDF, per germline (reference sequence).